This T cell receptor beta chain was captured by sequencing in a study of CD8 T cells in ankylosing spondylitis. This clonotype appeared a few times. No antigen is known for it. Study-level points and caveats: Eight highly homologous variants formed a TCR beta motif that appeared characteristic of ankylosing spondylitis blood. Disease-associated clones were reportedly significantly overrepresented in matched ankylosing spondylitis synovial fluid.

The TCR beta libraries were generated through quantitative 5'-RACE incorporating molecular barcodes. TCRdb re-called the 5' RACE reads through MiXCR, storing one row per CDR3 protein. The sample lists 250,000 to 350,000 distinct CDR3 sequences; around 21% were seen once. Trimming cost V 6 bases and J 3 bases, with 11 bases left between them. CDR3 length: 13 amino acids. Material for sequencing was blood, either unsorted or a sorted T cell fraction (not recorded which). The chain links TRBV12-3 or TRBV12-4 to TRBJ1-1; no definite D call. The TCR sequence derives from a female donor with ankylosing spondylitis or in good health (not recorded which). The DNA of the CDR3 is TGTGCCAGCAGCGCCAGACGACACACTGAAGCTTTCTTT. It translates to CASSARRHTEAFF.